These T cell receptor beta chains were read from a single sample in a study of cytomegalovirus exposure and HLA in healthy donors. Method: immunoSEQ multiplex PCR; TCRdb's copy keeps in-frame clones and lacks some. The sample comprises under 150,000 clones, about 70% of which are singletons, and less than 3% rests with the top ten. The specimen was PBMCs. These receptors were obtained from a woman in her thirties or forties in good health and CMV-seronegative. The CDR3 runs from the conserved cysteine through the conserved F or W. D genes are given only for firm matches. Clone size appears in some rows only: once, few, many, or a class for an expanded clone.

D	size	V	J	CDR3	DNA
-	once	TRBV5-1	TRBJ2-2	CASSLVGDPGNTGELFF	TGCGCCAGCAGCTTGGTCGGGGATCCCGGGAATACCGGGGAGCTGTTTTTT
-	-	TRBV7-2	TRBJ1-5	CASSPGRGNQPQHF	TGTGCCAGCAGCCCCGGTCGGGGCAATCAGCCCCAGCATTTT
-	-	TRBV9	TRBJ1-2	CASSPKPTVLKDYGYTF	TGTGCCAGCAGCCCAAAGCCGACAGTGCTTAAGGACTATGGCTACACCTTC
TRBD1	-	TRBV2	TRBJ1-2	CASTLRQGGGYTF	TGTGCCAGCACCCTTAGACAGGGTGGCGGCTACACCTTC
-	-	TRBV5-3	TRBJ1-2	CARSLKGRARGGYTF	TGTGCCAGAAGCTTAAAGGGCAGGGCGCGCGGTGGCTACACCTTC
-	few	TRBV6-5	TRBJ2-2	CASSYEEDTGELFF	TGTGCCAGCAGTTATGAAGAGGACACCGGGGAGCTGTTTTTT
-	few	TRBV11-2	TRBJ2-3	CASRWREVSTDTQYF	TGTGCCAGCAGGTGGCGGGAAGTTAGCACAGATACGCAGTATTTT
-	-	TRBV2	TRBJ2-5	CASNSGRWQTQYF	TGTGCCAGCAACAGTGGCCGGTGGCAGACCCAGTACTTC
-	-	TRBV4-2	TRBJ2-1	CASSQARREGAYNEQFF	TGTGCCAGCAGCCAAGCCCGAAGGGAGGGGGCCTACAATGAGCAGTTCTTC
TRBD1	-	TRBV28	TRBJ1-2	CASSFGTGLYGYTF	TGTGCCAGCAGTTTCGGGACAGGGCTTTATGGCTACACCTTC
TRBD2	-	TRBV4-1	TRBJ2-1	CASSQDRAGGPQQFF	TGCGCCAGCAGCCAAGATCGGGCGGGGGGGCCTCAGCAGTTCTTC
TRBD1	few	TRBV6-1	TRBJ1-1	CASTRTGGTEAFF	TGTGCCAGCACAAGGACAGGTGGTACTGAAGCTTTCTTT
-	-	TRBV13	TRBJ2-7	CASSPSNSYEQYF	TGTGCCAGCAGCCCCTCTAACTCCTACGAGCAGTACTTC
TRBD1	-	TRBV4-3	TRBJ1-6	CASSQVWDSNSPLHF	TGCGCCAGCAGCCAAGTATGGGACAGTAATTCACCCCTCCACTTT
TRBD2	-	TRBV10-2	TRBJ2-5	CASRGLAGGQETQYF	TGCGCCAGCAGAGGACTAGCGGGGGGCCAAGAGACCCAGTACTTC
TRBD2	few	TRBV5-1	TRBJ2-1	CASSLTSGGYNEQFF	TGCGCCAGCAGCTTGACTAGCGGGGGTTACAATGAGCAGTTCTTC
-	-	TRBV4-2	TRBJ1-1	CASSQDQRDKWNTEAFF	TGTGCCAGCAGCCAAGATCAGAGGGACAAGTGGAACACTGAAGCTTTCTTT
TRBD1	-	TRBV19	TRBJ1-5	CASNLDLGQGGQPQHF	TGTGCCAGTAATTTAGACTTGGGACAGGGCGGTCAGCCCCAGCATTTT
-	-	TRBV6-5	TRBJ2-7	CASSDTGYEQYF	TGTGCCAGCAGTGATACAGGGTACGAGCAGTACTTC
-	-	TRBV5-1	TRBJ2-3	CASSLGQATDTQYF	TGCGCCAGCAGCTTGGGGCAGGCCACAGATACGCAGTATTTT
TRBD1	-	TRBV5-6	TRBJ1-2	CASSRGQGHGYTF	TGTGCCAGCAGCAGAGGACAGGGGCATGGCTACACCTTC
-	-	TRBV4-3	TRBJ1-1	CASSQGSANTEAFF	TGCGCCAGCAGCCAAGGGAGCGCGAACACTGAAGCTTTCTTT
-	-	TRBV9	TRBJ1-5	CASSDTGGGQPQHF	TGTGCCAGCAGCGACACGGGGGGTGGTCAGCCCCAGCATTTT
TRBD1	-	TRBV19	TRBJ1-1	CASSIGQGGTEAFF	TGTGCCAGTAGTATAGGACAGGGAGGCACTGAAGCTTTCTTT
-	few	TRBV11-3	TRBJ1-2	CASSLGGFGYTF	TGTGCCAGCAGCTTAGGCGGATTTGGCTACACCTTC
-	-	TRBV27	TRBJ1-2	CASSFLYGYGYTF	TGTGCCAGCAGTTTCTTGTACGGGTATGGCTACACCTTC
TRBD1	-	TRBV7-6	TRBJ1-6	CASRAGTDNSPLHF	TGTGCCAGCAGGGCCGGGACAGATAATTCACCCCTCCACTTT
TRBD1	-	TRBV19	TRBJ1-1	CASSIWTGAGETEAFF	TGTGCCAGTAGTATATGGACAGGGGCAGGAGAGACTGAAGCTTTCTTT
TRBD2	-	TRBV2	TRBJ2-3	CASSRTSGVTDTQYF	TGTGCCAGCTCCCGGACTAGCGGAGTCACAGATACGCAGTATTTT
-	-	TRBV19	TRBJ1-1	CASGVQGFTEAFF	TGTGCCAGTGGAGTTCAGGGATTCACTGAAGCTTTCTTT
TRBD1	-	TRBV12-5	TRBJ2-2	CASGTGQGNTGELFF	TGTGCTAGTGGAACCGGACAGGGCAACACCGGGGAGCTGTTTTTT
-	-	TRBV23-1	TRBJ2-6	CASSQSPTHSGANVLTF	TGCGCCAGCAGTCAATCCCCTACCCACTCTGGGGCCAACGTCCTGACTTTC
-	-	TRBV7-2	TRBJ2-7	CASTGTQASYEQYF	TGTGCCAGTACCGGGACTCAAGCCTCCTACGAGCAGTACTTC
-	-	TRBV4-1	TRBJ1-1	CASTSEGAPATEAFF	TGCGCCAGCACCTCGGAAGGGGCGCCGGCCACTGAAGCTTTCTTT
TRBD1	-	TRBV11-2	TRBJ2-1	CASSRDRGYNEQFF	TGTGCCAGCAGCCGGGACAGGGGCTACAATGAGCAGTTCTTC
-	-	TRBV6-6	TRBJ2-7	CASSPTVYEQYF	TGTGCCAGCAGTCCGACTGTGTACGAGCAGTACTTC
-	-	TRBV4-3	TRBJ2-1	CASSQAGQRRYNEQFF	TGCGCCAGCAGCCAGGCTGGACAGAGGAGGTACAATGAGCAGTTCTTC
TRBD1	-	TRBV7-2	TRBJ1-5	CASSLGQVIHF	TGTGCCAGCAGCTTGGGACAGGTTATACATTTT
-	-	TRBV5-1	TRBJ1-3	CASSLQVPGQRSGNTIYF	TGCGCCAGCAGCTTGCAAGTCCCCGGACAGCGCTCTGGAAACACCATATATTTT
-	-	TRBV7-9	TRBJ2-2	CASTRDTTNTGELFF	TGTGCCAGCACCCGGGACACCACGAACACCGGGGAGCTGTTTTTT
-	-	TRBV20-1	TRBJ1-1	CSAPKGGAAFF	TGCAGTGCCCCGAAGGGGGGGGCGGCTTTCTTT
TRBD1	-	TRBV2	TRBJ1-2	CASSDADRGQGYTF	TGTGCCAGCAGTGACGCGGACAGGGGCCAGGGCTACACCTTC
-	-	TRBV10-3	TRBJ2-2	CAISDPTGELFF	TGTGCCATCAGTGATCCAACCGGGGAGCTGTTTTTT
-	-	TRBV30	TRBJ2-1	CAWADYSWAFF	TGTGCCTGGGCGGACTACTCTTGGGCGTTCTTC
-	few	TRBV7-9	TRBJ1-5	CASSGGNSNQPQHF	TGTGCCAGCTCGGGGGGAAATAGCAATCAGCCCCAGCATTTT
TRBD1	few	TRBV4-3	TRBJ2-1	CASSQEQGTGEVF	TGCGCCAGCAGCCAAGAACAGGGGACAGGTGAGGTCTTC
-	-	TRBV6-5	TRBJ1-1	CASSYSTHNTEAFF	TGTGCCAGCAGTTACTCTACACACAACACTGAAGCTTTCTTT
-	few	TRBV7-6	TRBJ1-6	CASSPTLSSYNSPLHF	TGTGCCAGCAGCCCAACGCTCAGCTCCTATAATTCACCCCTCCACTTT